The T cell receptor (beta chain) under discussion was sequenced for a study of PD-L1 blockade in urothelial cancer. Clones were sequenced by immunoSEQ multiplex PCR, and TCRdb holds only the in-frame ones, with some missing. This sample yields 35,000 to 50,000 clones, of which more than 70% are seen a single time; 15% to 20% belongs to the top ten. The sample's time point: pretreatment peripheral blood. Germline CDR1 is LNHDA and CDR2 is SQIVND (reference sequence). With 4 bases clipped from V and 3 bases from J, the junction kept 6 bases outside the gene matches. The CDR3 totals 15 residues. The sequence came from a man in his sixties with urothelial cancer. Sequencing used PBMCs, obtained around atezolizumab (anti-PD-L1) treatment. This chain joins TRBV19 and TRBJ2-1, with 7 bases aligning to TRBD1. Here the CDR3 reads CASSTGGWGYNEQFF. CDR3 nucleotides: TGTGCCAGTAGTACAGGGGGTTGGGGCTACAATGAGCAGTTCTTC.